This is a list of T cell receptor beta chains from one sample in a study of response to subunit inactivated influenza vaccine. TCRdb recomputed calls from the RT-PCR reads with MiXCR, one row per CDR3 protein. The data show fewer than 800,000 distinct CDR3 sequences, 15% to 18% seen once. Source: PBMCs from blood, taken 12 days after vaccination. All receptors derive from a man between 45 and 60 years old who received an inactivated influenza vaccine. Both conserved end residues are part of each CDR3. D genes are given only for firm matches. Clone size is given for some rows only: seen once, a few or many times, or a class if the clone is expanded.

d_gene	j_gene	v_gene	abundance	CDR3nt	CDR3aa
.	TRBJ2-6	TRBV20-1	few	TGCAGTGCTAGATTGGGGGCCGGGGCCAACGTCCTGACTTTC	CSARLGAGANVLTF
.	TRBJ2-1	TRBV5-1	few	TGCGCCAGCAGCTTGGACACGAAGCCTAATGAGCAGTTCTTC	CASSLDTKPNEQFF
TRBD2	TRBJ2-3	TRBV7-2	.	TGTGCCAGCAGCTTAGCGGGGGGGTCCCCTAACACAGATACGCAGTATTTT	CASSLAGGSPNTDTQYF
.	TRBJ1-2	TRBV7-2	few	TGTGCCAGCAGCCCCTCCCTCCTTAACGGCTACACCTTC	CASSPSLLNGYTF
.	TRBJ2-1	TRBV5-1	few	TGCGCCAGCAGCTTGGGAGACGACAATGAGCAGTTCTTC	CASSLGDDNEQFF
TRBD1	TRBJ1-1	TRBV3-1	few	TGTGCCAGCAGCCATCCCCAGGGGGAATACACTGAAGCTTTCTTT	CASSHPQGEYTEAFF
.	TRBJ2-4	TRBV4-3	few	TGCGCCAGCAGCCAAGATATTTGGGGAGAAAACATTCAGTACTTC	CASSQDIWGENIQYF
.	TRBJ2-1	TRBV7-2	.	TGTGCCAGCAGCCCCCGACCCTCGAACTACAATGAGCAGTTCTTC	CASSPRPSNYNEQFF
.	TRBJ1-4	TRBV6-2/TRBV6-3	few	TGTGCCAGCAGTTACTCTTTCACGGAGAATGAAAAACTGTTTTTT	CASSYSFTENEKLFF
.	TRBJ2-2	TRBV20-1	few	TGCAGTGCCCCGGACCTCACGCACGGGGAGCTGTTTTTT	CSAPDLTHGELFF
.	TRBJ2-1	TRBV5-4	.	TGTGCCAGCAGCCAGCAGGGTGGCCACAATGAGCAGTTCTTC	CASSQQGGHNEQFF
.	TRBJ1-1	TRBV30	.	TGTGCCTGGAGTGTAGGGCAATTGAACACTGAAGCTTTCTTT	CAWSVGQLNTEAFF
TRBD2	TRBJ2-2	TRBV28	few	TGTGCCAGCCATCGGGGGGGGCTAGCGGGGCACACCGGGGAGCTGTTTTTT	CASHRGGLAGHTGELFF
.	TRBJ1-5	TRBV27	.	TGTGCCAGCAGTTCGGTGGGGGAGCCCCAGCATTTT	CASSSVGEPQHF
.	TRBJ2-2	TRBV6-2/TRBV6-3	few	TGTGCCAGCACGGATGAGGGAACGAACACCGGGGAGCTGTTTTTT	CASTDEGTNTGELFF
.	TRBJ2-2	TRBV6-2/TRBV6-3	.	TGTGCCAGCAACTCGTACTCCGCCGGGGAGCTGTTTTTT	CASNSYSAGELFF
TRBD2	TRBJ2-3	TRBV30	.	TGTGCCTGGAGCGGGACTAGATCGAGCACAGATACGCAGTATTTT	CAWSGTRSSTDTQYF
.	TRBJ2-6	TRBV29-1	many	TGCAGCGTGACGGGCTCTTCAGTAGGCAACGTCCTGACTTTC	CSVTGSSVGNVLTF
.	TRBJ1-1	TRBV29-1	few	TGCAGCGTTGAAGATGGACTACTACCGGGGGGCACTGAAGCTTTCTTT	CSVEDGLLPGGTEAFF
.	TRBJ2-7	TRBV6-1	few	TGTGCCAGCACGGGCCTACCCGAGCAGTACTTC	CASTGLPEQYF
TRBD2	TRBJ2-7	TRBV5-5	.	TGTGCCAGCAGCGTATTAAATAGCGGGCGACGGCCTGGCGAGCAGTACTTC	CASSVLNSGRRPGEQYF
.	TRBJ2-5	TRBV3-1	.	TGTGCCAGCAGCCTACTCGGGACATTAGAGACCCAGTACTTC	CASSLLGTLETQYF